This paragraph covers one T cell receptor beta chain sequence. The target antigen is unknown. The junction does not match germline at one end; this may be a read error. The method was immunoSEQ multiplex PCR; TCRdb's version includes in-frame clones alone and lacks a portion of them. The table shows fewer than 25,000 clones, with about 97% occurring only once. The naive gate required viable CD3+CD4+ or CD3+CD8+ cells with CCR7+CD45RA+CD45RO-CD95-CD27+CD28+ phenotype. The CDR3 extends over 18 amino acids. The germline CDR1 and CDR2 sequences are SSHAT and FNYEAQ (reference sequence). The source of the sample is a study of T cells after posttransplantation cyclophosphamide. Study-wide results and caveats: Skin or GI-infiltrating T cells shared few TRB sequences with blood. After PTCy, TRB diversity resembled that of CNI/methotrexate controls.

This rearrangement joins TRBV7-7 to TRBJ2-3, with D perhaps matching TRBD2 (6 bases). Input material: naive CD4+ T cells sorted from PBMCs. The clonotype comes from a man aged 45-65 years in good health, CMV-negative, and a related stem cell transplant donor. This CDR3 is CASSLGHGGGDSTDTQYF. In DNA, the CDR3 is TGTGCTAGCAGCTTAGGACACGGCGGCGGGGATAGCACAGATACGCAGTATTTT.